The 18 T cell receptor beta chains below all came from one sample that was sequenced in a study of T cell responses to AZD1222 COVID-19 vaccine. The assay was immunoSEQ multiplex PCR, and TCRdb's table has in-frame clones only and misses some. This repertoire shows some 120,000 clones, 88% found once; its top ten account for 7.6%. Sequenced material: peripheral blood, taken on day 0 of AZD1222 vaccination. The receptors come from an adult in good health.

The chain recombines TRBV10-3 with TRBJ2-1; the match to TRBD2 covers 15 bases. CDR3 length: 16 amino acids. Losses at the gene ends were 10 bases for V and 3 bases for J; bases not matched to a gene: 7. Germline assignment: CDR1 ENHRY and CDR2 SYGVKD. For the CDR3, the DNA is TGTGCCACCTCGGGACTAGCGGGAGGTAGCTACAATGAGCAGTTCTTC. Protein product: CATSGLAGGSYNEQFF.

Here the CDR3 reads CASSPRRQGVSEAFF. The CDR3 coding sequence is TGTGCCAGCAGTCCCCGTCGACAGGGGGTATCTGAAGCTTTCTTT. The J gene is TRBJ1-1, the V gene TRBV28; 9 bases line up with TRBD1. The V segment lost 5 bases and the J segment 6 bases; nucleotides outside the gene matches: 10. The CDR3 loop spans 15 amino acids. Germline V gene sequence: CDR1 MDHEN, CDR2 SYDVKM.

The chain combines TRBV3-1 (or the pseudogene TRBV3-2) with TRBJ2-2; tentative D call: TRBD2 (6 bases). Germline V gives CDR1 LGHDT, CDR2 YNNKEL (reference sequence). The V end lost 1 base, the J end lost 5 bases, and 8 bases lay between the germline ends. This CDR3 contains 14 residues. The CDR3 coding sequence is TGTGCCAGCAGCCAAGGACTAGGAACCGGGGAGCTGTTTTTT. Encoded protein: CASSQGLGTGELFF.

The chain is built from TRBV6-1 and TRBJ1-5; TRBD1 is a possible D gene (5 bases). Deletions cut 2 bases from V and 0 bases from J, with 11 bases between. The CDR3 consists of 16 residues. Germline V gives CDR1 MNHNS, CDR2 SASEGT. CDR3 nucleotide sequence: TGTGCCAGCAGTGAAAGGGGCAGGGATAGCAATCAGCCCCAGCATTTT. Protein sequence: CASSERGRDSNQPQHF.

CDR3 region: CASSTPPQETQYF. CDR3 coding DNA: TGTGCCAGCAGCACCCCCCCGCAAGAGACCCAGTACTTC. The chain carries TRBV5-4 and TRBJ2-5; the D is unclear. Trimming took 4 bases from V and 2 from J, leaving 9 bases between them. This CDR3 has 13 amino acids. CDR1 is SGHNT, CDR2 YYREEE, per germline (reference sequence).

The CDR3 is CASTKTQGTEAFF. CDR3 coding DNA: TGTGCCAGCACCAAAACCCAGGGCACTGAAGCTTTCTTT. The chain is built from TRBV12-3 or TRBV12-4 and TRBJ1-1; possible D gene TRBD1, 5 bases. Trimming removed 7 bases from V and 4 bases from J, with 13 bases in between. CDR3 size: 13 residues.

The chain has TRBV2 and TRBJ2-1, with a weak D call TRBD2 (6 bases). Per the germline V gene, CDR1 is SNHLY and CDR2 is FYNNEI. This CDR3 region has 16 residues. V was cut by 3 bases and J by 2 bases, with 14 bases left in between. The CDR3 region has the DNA TGTGCCAGCAGTGAGAGAGCGGGTAGGACCTACAATGAGCAGTTCTTC. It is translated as CASSERAGRTYNEQFF. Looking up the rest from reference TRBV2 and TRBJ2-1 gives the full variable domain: EPEVTQTPSHQVTQMGQEVILRCVPISNHLYFYWYRQILGQKVEFLVSFYNNEISEKSEIFDDQFSVERPDGSNFTLKIRSTKLEDSAMYFCASSERAGRTYNEQFFGPGTRLTVL.

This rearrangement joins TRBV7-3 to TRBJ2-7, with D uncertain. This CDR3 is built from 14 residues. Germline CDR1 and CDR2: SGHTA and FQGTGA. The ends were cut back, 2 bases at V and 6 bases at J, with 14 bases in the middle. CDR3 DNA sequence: TGTGCCAGCAGCTTATTGCCCCTAGACTCCGAGCAGTACTTC. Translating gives CASSLLPLDSEQYF.

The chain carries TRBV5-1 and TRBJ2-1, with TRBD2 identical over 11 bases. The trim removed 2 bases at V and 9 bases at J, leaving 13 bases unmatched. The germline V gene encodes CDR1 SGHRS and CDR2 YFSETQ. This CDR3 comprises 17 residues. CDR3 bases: TGCGCCAGCAGCTTCAGGTCGGGACTAGCGGATCTCGGTGAGCAGTTCTTC. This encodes CASSFRSGLADLGEQFF.

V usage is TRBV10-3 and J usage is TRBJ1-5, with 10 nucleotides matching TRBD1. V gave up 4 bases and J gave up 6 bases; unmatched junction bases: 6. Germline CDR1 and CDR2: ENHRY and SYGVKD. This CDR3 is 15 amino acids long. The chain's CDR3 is CAISGGDRGGQPQHF. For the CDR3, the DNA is TGTGCCATCAGTGGGGGGGACAGGGGTGGTCAGCCCCAGCATTTT.

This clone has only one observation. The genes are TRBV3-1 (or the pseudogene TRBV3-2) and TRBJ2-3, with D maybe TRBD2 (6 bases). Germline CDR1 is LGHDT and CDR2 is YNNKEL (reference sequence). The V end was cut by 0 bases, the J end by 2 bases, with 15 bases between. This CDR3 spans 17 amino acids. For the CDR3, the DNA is TGTGCCAGCAGCCAAGATTGGACTACTTCCTTCACAGATACGCAGTATTTT. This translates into CASSQDWTTSFTDTQYF.

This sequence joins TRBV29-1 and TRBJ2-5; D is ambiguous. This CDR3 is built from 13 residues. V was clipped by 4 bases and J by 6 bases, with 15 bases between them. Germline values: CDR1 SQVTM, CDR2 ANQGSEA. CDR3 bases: TGCAGCGTTGTGCCCGAAGGGCCGCAGACCCAGTACTTC. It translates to CSVVPEGPQTQYF.

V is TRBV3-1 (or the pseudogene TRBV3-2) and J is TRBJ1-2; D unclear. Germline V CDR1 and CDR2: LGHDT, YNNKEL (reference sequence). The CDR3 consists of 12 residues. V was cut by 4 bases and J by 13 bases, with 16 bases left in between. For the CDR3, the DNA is TGTGCCAGCAGCCCCGAGGCCCGAAGAGTCACCTTC. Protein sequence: CASSPEARRVTF.

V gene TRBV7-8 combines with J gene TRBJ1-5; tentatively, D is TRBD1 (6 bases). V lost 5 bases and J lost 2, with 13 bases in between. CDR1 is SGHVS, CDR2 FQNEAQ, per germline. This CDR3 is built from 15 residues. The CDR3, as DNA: TGTGCCAGCAGCCGAGGGGGGGGAGGCAATCAGCCCCAGCATTTT. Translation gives CASSRGGGGNQPQHF.

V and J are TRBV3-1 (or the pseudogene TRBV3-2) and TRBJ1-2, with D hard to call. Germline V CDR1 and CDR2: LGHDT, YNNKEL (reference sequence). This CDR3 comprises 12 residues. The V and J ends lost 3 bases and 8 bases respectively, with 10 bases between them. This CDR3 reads CASSQGPRGYTF. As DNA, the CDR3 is TGTGCCAGCAGCCAGGGCCCGCGAGGCTACACCTTC.

CDR3 sequence (DNA): TGTGCCAGCAGTGTCGGAGGCTCCTACGAGCAGTACTTC. This encodes CASSVGGSYEQYF. V usage is TRBV2 and J usage is TRBJ2-7, with D perhaps TRBD2 (5 bases). Per germline, CDR1 SNHLY and CDR2 FYNNEI. V was clipped by 4 bases and J by 0 bases, with 7 bases between them. This CDR3 spans 13 amino acids. Filled out from reference TRBV2 and TRBJ2-7, the complete variable domain reads EPEVTQTPSHQVTQMGQEVILRCVPISNHLYFYWYRQILGQKVEFLVSFYNNEISEKSEIFDDQFSVERPDGSNFTLKIRSTKLEDSAMYFCASSVGGSYEQYFGPGTRLTVT.

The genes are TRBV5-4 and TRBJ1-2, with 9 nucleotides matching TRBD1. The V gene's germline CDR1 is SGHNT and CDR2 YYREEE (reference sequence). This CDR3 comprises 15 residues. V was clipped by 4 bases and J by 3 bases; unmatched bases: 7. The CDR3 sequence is CASSPDRGWDYGYTF. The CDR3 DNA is TGTGCCAGCAGCCCGGACAGGGGCTGGGACTATGGCTACACCTTC. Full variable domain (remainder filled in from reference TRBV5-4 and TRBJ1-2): ETGVTQSPTHLIKTRGQQVTLRCSSQSGHNTVSWYQQALGQGPQFIFQYYREEENGRGNFPPRFSGLQFPNYSSELNVNALELDDSALYLCASSPDRGWDYGYTFGSGTRLTVV.

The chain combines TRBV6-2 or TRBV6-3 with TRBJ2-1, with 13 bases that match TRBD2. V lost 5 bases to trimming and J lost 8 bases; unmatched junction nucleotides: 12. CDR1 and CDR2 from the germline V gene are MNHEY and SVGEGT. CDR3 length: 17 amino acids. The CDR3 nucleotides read TGTGCCAGCAGTCCGACTAGCGGGAGGCCTGGGGTCTATGAGCAGTTCTTC. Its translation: CASSPTSGRPGVYEQFF.